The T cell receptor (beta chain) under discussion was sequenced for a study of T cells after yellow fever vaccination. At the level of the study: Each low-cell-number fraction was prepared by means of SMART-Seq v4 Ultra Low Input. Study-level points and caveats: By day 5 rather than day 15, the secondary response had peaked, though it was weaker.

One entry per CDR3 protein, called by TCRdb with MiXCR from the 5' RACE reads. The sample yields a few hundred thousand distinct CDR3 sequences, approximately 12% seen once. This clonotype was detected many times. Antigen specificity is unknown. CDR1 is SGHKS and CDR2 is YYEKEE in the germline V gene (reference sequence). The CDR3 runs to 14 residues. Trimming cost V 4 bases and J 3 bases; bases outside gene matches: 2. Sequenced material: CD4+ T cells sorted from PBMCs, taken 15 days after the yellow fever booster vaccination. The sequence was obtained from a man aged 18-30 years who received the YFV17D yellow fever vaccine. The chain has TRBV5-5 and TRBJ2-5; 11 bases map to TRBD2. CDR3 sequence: CASSRGLAEETQYF. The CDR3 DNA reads TGTGCCAGCAGCCGGGGACTAGCGGAAGAGACCCAGTACTTC.